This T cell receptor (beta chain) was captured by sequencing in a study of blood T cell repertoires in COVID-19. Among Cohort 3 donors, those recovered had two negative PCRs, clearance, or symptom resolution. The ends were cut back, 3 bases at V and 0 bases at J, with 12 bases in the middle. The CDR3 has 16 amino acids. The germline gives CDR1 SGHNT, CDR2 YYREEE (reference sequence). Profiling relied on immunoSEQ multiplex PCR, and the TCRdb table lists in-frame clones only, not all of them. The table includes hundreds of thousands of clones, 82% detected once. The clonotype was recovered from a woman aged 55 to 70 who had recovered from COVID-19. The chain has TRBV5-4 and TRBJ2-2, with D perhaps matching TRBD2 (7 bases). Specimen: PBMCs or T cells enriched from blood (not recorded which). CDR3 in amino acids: CASSSLGGANTGELFF. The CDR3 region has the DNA TGTGCCAGCAGCTCTTTAGGGGGGGCGAACACCGGGGAGCTGTTTTTT. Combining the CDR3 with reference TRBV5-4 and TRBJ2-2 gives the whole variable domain ETGVTQSPTHLIKTRGQQVTLRCSSQSGHNTVSWYQQALGQGPQFIFQYYREEENGRGNFPPRFSGLQFPNYSSELNVNALELDDSALYLCASSSLGGANTGELFFGEGSRLTVL.